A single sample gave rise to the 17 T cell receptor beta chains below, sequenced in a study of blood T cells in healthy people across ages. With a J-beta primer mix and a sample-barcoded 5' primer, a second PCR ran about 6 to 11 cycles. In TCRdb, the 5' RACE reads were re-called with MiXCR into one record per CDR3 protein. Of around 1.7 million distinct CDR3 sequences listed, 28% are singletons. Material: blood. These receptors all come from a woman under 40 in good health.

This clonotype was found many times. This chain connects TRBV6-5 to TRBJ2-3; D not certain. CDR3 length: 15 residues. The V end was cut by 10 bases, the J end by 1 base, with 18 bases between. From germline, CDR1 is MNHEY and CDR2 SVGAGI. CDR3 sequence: CATRLVLRRTDTQYF. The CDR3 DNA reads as TGTGCCACTCGCCTTGTACTGAGGCGCACAGATACGCAGTATTTT.

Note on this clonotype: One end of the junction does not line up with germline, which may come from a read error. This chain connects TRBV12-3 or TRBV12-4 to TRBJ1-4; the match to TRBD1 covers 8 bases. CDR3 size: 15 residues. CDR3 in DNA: TGTGCCGGCAGTCTGAGACAGGGGAATAATGAAAAACTGTTTTTT. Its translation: CAGSLRQGNNEKLFF.

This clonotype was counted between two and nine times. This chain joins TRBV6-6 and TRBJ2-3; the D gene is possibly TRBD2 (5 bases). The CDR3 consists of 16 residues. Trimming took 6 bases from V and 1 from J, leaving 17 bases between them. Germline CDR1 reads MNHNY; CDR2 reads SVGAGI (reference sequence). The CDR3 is CASSPRADQGTDTQYF. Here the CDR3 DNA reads TGTGCCAGCAGCCCCAGAGCGGACCAAGGCACAGATACGCAGTATTTT.

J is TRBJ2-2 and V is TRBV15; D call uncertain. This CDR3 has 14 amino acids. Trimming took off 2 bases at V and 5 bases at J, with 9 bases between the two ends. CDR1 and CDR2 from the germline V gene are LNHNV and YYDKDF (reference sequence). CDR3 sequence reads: CATSRKHSTGELFF. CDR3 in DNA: TGTGCCACCAGCAGAAAGCACTCGACCGGGGAGCTGTTTTTT.

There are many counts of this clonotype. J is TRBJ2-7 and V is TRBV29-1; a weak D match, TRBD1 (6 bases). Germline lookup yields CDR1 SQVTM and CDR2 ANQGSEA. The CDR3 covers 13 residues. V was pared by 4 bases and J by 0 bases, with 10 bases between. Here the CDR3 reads CSVGHRASYEQYF. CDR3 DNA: TGCAGCGTTGGCCACAGGGCCTCCTACGAGCAGTACTTC.

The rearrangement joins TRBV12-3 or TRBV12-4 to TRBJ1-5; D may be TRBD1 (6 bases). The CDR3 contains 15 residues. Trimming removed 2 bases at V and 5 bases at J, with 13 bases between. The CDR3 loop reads CASSLMGAGHQPQHF. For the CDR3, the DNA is TGTGCCAGCAGTTTAATGGGGGCAGGGCATCAGCCCCAGCATTTT.

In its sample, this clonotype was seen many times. CDR3 DNA sequence: TGCGCCAGCAGCCAAGCCGGCCAGACCCAGTACTTC. It encodes CASSQAGQTQYF. The genes are TRBV4-3 and TRBJ2-5, with D unclear. Trimming removed 1 base from V and 6 bases from J, with 6 bases in between. Per germline, CDR1 LGHNA and CDR2 YSLEER. This CDR3 is 12 amino acids long.

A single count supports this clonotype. Here the CDR3 reads CSGRQGGDEQFF. The CDR3 DNA sequence: TGCAGTGGCCGACAGGGGGGGGATGAGCAGTTCTTC. The chain combines TRBV20-1 with TRBJ2-1; 9 bases agree with TRBD1. Germline V gene data show CDR1 as DFQATT and CDR2 as SNEGSKA (reference sequence). The CDR3 length is 12 residues. The ends lost 7 bases at V and 8 bases at J; junction bases unmatched: 6.

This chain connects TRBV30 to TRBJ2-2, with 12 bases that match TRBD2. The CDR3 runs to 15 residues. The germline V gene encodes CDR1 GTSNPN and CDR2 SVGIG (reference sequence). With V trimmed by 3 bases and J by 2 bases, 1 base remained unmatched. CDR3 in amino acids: CAWSGLAGNTGELFF. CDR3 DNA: TGTGCCTGGAGCGGACTAGCGGGAAACACCGGGGAGCTGTTTTTT.

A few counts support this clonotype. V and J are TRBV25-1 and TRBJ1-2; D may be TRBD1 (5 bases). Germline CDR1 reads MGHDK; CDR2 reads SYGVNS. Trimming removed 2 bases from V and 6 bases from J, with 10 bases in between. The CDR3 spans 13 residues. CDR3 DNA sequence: TGTGCCAGCAGTGAAGGGGGGGTCCATGGCTACACCTTC. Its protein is CASSEGGVHGYTF.

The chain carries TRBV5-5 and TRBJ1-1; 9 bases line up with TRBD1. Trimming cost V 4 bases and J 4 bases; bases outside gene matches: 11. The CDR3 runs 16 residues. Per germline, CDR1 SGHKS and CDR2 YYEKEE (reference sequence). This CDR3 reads CASSQRDRVTGTEAFF. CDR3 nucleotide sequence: TGTGCCAGCAGCCAACGGGACAGGGTCACGGGCACTGAAGCTTTCTTT.

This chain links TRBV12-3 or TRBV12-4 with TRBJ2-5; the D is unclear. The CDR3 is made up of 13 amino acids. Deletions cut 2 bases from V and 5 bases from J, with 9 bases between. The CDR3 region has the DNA TGTGCCAGCAGTTTACGTAGCATGGAGACCCAGTACTTC. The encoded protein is CASSLRSMETQYF.

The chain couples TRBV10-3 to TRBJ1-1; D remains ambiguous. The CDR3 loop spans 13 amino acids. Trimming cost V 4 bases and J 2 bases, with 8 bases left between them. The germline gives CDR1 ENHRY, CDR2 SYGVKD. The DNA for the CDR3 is TGTGCCATCAGTGCCCAATCCAACACTGAAGCTTTCTTT. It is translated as CAISAQSNTEAFF.

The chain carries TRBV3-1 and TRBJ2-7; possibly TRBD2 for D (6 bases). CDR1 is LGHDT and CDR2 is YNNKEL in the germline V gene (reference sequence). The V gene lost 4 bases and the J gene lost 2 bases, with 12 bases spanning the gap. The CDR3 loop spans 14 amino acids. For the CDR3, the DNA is TGTGCCAGCAGCCCCCTGCGGGGTACCTACGAGCAGTACTTC. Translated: CASSPLRGTYEQYF.

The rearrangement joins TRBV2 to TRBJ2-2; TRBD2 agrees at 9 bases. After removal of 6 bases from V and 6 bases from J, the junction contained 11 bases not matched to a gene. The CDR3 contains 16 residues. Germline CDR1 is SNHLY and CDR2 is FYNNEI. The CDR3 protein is CASRTGTSLGAGELFF. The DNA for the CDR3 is TGTGCCAGCAGAACCGGGACTAGCCTCGGTGCCGGGGAGCTGTTTTTT.

The CDR3 is CASSYSAGPLGREQYF. In DNA, the CDR3 is TGTGCCAGCAGTTACTCCGCCGGTCCCCTGGGGAGAGAGCAGTACTTC. V gene TRBV6-5 combines with J gene TRBJ2-5, with a tentative D call TRBD2 (5 bases). Trimming cost V 0 bases and J 11 bases, with 22 bases left between them. Germline V lookup: CDR1 MNHEY, CDR2 SVGAGI. The CDR3 has 16 residues.

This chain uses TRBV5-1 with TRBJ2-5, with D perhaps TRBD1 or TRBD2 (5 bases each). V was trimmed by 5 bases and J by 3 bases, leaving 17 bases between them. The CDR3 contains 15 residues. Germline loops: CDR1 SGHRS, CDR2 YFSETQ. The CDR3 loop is CASSTQPRGEETQYF. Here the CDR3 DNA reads TGCGCCAGCAGTACTCAACCAAGAGGGGAAGAGACCCAGTACTTC.